Listed below are T cell receptor beta chains from one sample, sequenced in a study of radiation and T cells in renal cell carcinoma. TCRdb keeps only in-frame clones here, not all; method: immunoSEQ multiplex PCR. The sample has 150,000 to 200,000 clones; 88% are singletons. The sequencing used blood, collected from a patient whose treatment included radiotherapy and nephrectomy. Receptors originate from a woman aged 45-65 years with renal cell carcinoma. CDR3s leave out the opening cysteine and the closing phenylalanine or tryptophan.

v_call,cdr3_aa
TRBV6-1,ASSVEKGVEQY
TRBV14,ASSSWGGGGYT
TRBV7-3,ASSFQGGVNYEQY
TRBV27,ASSLLTSGTSSYNEQF
TRBV29-1,SVGTVPYEQY
TRBV7-9,ASSYQPSAEQF
TRBV6-1,ASSESSPGSYGYT
TRBV4-2,ASSQGRDRNLNGYT
TRBV29-1,SVGAEFYGYT
TRBV7-9,ASSLRQTGELF
TRBV7-3,ASSLQGTAGNTIY
TRBV7-2,ASSLSGPKEKLF
TRBV30,AARERGYNEQF
TRBV5-1,ASTEGGSSYNEQF
TRBV5-1,ASSLATGYEQY
TRBV10-3,AIKRQDGYYGYT
TRBV29-1,SVEGYSREEAIY
TRBV6-5,ASSMTGRIDTEAF
TRBV14,ASSQVVSGSPLH
TRBV9,ASSVAVAGGNTQY
TRBV7-8,ASSPGLAGMDEQF
TRBV13,ASSLGSGGPLGKTQY
TRBV30,AWSVGPGASSGANVLT
TRBV19,ASSGPAVNTEAF
TRBV15,ATSRDIGPYNEQF
TRBV18,ASSPLQGVGHTEAF
TRBV9,ASSEAGSETQY
TRBV27,ASSFGQGAPNYGYT
TRBV7-9,ASSPGGQPLQETQY
TRBV11-2,ASSLGGGNSPLH
TRBV7-9,ASSLGENEQY
TRBV18,ASSPHGGGGGDEQF
TRBV7-3,ASSLDRGNTEAF
TRBV19,ASSMTSGNPNTEAF
TRBV5-5,ASSQQGFTDTQY
TRBV5-4,ASSLVNEYEQY
TRBV5-4,ASSLDREYLF
TRBV5-6,ASSLQPGSSYEQY
TRBV13,ASSLVRQATYEQY
TRBV29-1,SVVVTDTTRAYGYT
TRBV6-1,ASRFGTPRAEAF
TRBV29-1,SVSRTATMNTEAF
TRBV5-4,ASSATGTGANVLT
TRBV9,ASSVGTGVQETQY
TRBV10-3,AISESRQGGINSNQPQH
TRBV30,AWSVPGGEQY
TRBV7-9,ASSLATGNYGYT
TRBV6-6,ASSYWGDDNSPLH
TRBV6-1,ASSDAGGGADEQY
TRBV7-9,ASSLRLAGFYEQF
TRBV5-1,ASSLETNSPLH
TRBV6-5,ASTTGGSPNTEAF
TRBV18,ASSTSPRTGGSMAPQH